The 30 T cell receptor beta chains presented below share a single source sample, sequenced in a study of technical replicates of blood from several donors (dated by TCRdb to about 2017). The library was obtained by the immunoSEQ multiplex PCR assay. TCRdb carries this immuneACCESS record with in-frame sequences only. Its versions omit some clonotypes, under half of them owing to an unresolved V gene in the studies checked, with the rest unexplained. The sample table holds some 62,000 clones, of which about 89% were seen once. Roughly 4.8% of the sample rests with the top ten. Sequenced material: PBMCs. These receptors were taken from a human donor in good health. Some clones in this sample may be carry-over from other donors' samples.

This clone has a single count. J is TRBJ1-5 and V is TRBV7-2; D is unclear. There are 15 residues in the CDR3. The germline V gene encodes CDR1 SGHTA and CDR2 FQGNSA. Deletions cut 3 bases from V and 6 bases from J, with 15 bases between. The CDR3, as DNA: TGTGCCAGCAGCTTGTACCGGGTTTTAGGTCAGCCCCAGCATTTT. As protein: CASSLYRVLGQPQHF.

V and J are TRBV4-2 and TRBJ2-1, with D possibly being TRBD2 (6 bases). Trimming shortened V by 4 bases and J by 2 bases, and 15 bases separated the two germline ends. Per germline, CDR1 LGHNA and CDR2 YNFKEQ. CDR3 length: 16 residues. The CDR3 loop reads CASSPPPGVTYNEQFF. CDR3 sequence (DNA): TGTGCCAGCAGCCCCCCGCCGGGGGTGACCTACAATGAGCAGTTCTTC.

The V and J genes are TRBV7-2 and TRBJ1-2, with D tentatively TRBD1 (6 bases). There are 14 residues in the CDR3. CDR1 is SGHTA, CDR2 FQGNSA, per germline. The ends were cut back, 1 base at V and 0 bases at J, with 6 bases in the middle. In DNA form, the CDR3 reads TGTGCCAGCAGCTTAGGGACAGCTAACTATGGCTACACCTTC. It specifies CASSLGTANYGYTF.

CDR3 loop: CASSPGTGGDREAFF. CDR3 sequence (DNA): TGTGCCAGCAGCCCCGGGACAGGGGGGGACAGGGAAGCTTTCTTT. This chain joins TRBV6-6 and TRBJ1-1; 11 nucleotides agree with TRBD1. Per germline, CDR1 MNHNY and CDR2 SVGAGI (reference sequence). Losses at the gene ends were 6 bases for V and 8 bases for J; bases not matched to a gene: 11. The CDR3 sequence is 15 residues long.

The J gene is TRBJ2-7, the V gene TRBV25-1; the match to TRBD2 covers 8 bases. The V segment lost 10 bases and the J segment 5 bases; nucleotides outside the gene matches: 10. The germline CDR1 and CDR2 sequences are MGHDK and SYGVNS. The CDR3 contains 13 residues. Written as DNA, the CDR3 is TGTGCCACCCACCCGGGGGGGTTACACGAGCAGTACTTC. The encoded protein is CATHPGGLHEQYF.

The chain links TRBV7-8 to TRBJ2-7; TRBD2 is a possible D gene (7 bases). Per the germline V gene, CDR1 is SGHVS and CDR2 is FQNEAQ. The CDR3 has 18 amino acids. V lost 2 bases, J lost 6 bases, and 26 bases lay in between. The CDR3 DNA reads as TGTGCCAGCAGCTTAAATACCGGGACCACGGGGAGGGGGACCGAGCAGTACTTC. Translating it yields CASSLNTGTTGRGTEQYF. The whole variable domain, filled in from reference TRBV7-8 and TRBJ2-7, reads GAGVSQSPRYKVAKRGQDVALRCDPISGHVSLFWYQQALGQGPEFLTYFQNEAQLDKSGLPSDRFFAERPEGSVSTLKIQRTQQEDSAVYLCASSLNTGTTGRGTEQYFGPGTRLTVT.

This clone appeared once. The chain combines TRBV7-2 with TRBJ2-1; TRBD2 matches at 12 bases. The CDR3 totals 13 residues. V lost 5 bases to trimming and J lost 13 bases; unmatched junction nucleotides: 6. Germline V gene data show CDR1 as SGHTA and CDR2 as FQGNSA. CDR3 region: CASSQGTSGSQFF. In DNA, the CDR3 is TGTGCCAGCAGCCAGGGGACTAGCGGGTCTCAGTTCTTC.

The CDR3: CSPLTGTGGNEQFF. Here the CDR3 DNA reads TGCAGCCCCTTGACCGGGACAGGGGGCAATGAGCAGTTCTTC. The genes are TRBV29-1 and TRBJ2-1; TRBD1 agrees at 11 bases. V gave up 8 bases and J gave up 6 bases; unmatched junction bases: 9. CDR1 is SQVTM and CDR2 is ANQGSEA in the germline V gene. This CDR3 region has 14 residues.

This chain links TRBV14 with TRBJ1-2; no clear D. Germline lookup yields CDR1 SGHDN and CDR2 FVKESK. The CDR3 consists of 13 residues. V lost 4 bases, J lost 4 bases, and 10 bases lay in between. The CDR3 is CASSLSTGYGYTF. CDR3 nucleotides: TGTGCCAGCAGCCTTTCGACGGGCTATGGCTACACCTTC.

This chain uses TRBV10-3 with TRBJ1-2; TRBD1 is a possible D gene (6 bases). CDR3 length: 17 residues. In germline, CDR1 is ENHRY, CDR2 SYGVKD. The germline V and J ends were trimmed by 0 bases and 7 bases, with 21 bases remaining between them. The CDR3 is CAISESSSGALSGGYTF. The CDR3 DNA follows: TGTGCCATCAGTGAGTCGTCTTCAGGGGCCCTCTCGGGTGGCTACACCTTC.

The chain combines TRBV4-3 with TRBJ2-1; 8 nucleotides agree with TRBD2. V shed 3 bases, J shed 8 bases, and the junction held 15 bases outside the gene matches. CDR3 length equals 17 residues. Germline assignment: CDR1 LGHNA and CDR2 YSLEER. The CDR3 loop is CASSQVLGRGAQYEQFF. Here the CDR3 DNA reads TGCGCCAGCAGCCAGGTTCTTGGGCGGGGGGCCCAATATGAGCAGTTCTTC.

This chain joins TRBV4-1 and TRBJ2-2; 7 positions match TRBD1. With 5 bases clipped from V and 11 bases from J, the junction kept 11 bases outside the gene matches. CDR3 length: 14 amino acids. Germline assignment: CDR1 MGHRA and CDR2 YSYEKL. CDR3 coding DNA: TGCGCCAGCAGCTATCCACTCCGGGACAGAGAGCTGTTTTTT. Residues: CASSYPLRDRELFF.

The chain is built from TRBV7-8 and TRBJ2-1; 11 bases align to TRBD1. The germline CDR1 and CDR2 sequences are SGHVS and FQNEAQ. Trimming removed 5 bases from V and 4 bases from J; junction bases left unmatched: 7. The CDR3 runs 16 residues. The CDR3 sequence: CASSQPGTGGYNEQFF. The CDR3 nucleotides are TGTGCCAGCAGCCAACCCGGGACAGGGGGATACAATGAGCAGTTCTTC.

The rearrangement links TRBV4-3 to TRBJ2-1; 9 nucleotides line up with TRBD1. Germline CDR1 LGHNA, CDR2 YSLEER. V lost 2 bases to trimming and J lost 1 base; unmatched junction nucleotides: 3. This CDR3 spans 16 amino acids. CDR3 nucleotide sequence: TGCGCCAGCAGCCAACACAGGGGGCGTTCCTACAATGAGCAGTTCTTC. Translating gives CASSQHRGRSYNEQFF.

The chain links TRBV6-5 to TRBJ2-7; D remains ambiguous. Germline V gene sequence: CDR1 MNHEY, CDR2 SVGAGI. V was clipped by 0 bases and J by 5 bases, with 14 bases between them. The CDR3 is made up of 15 amino acids. CDR3 sequence reads: CASSYSRPRIDEQYF. The CDR3 DNA is TGTGCCAGCAGTTACTCACGACCGAGGATCGACGAGCAGTACTTC.

The chain carries TRBV4-3 and TRBJ2-2; the match to TRBD2 covers 10 bases. CDR1 is LGHNA and CDR2 is YSLEER in the germline V gene. The J segment lost 3 bases and the V segment lost 1 base, leaving 5 bases of the junction unmatched. This CDR3 region has 17 residues. The CDR3 reads CASSQGSSGGYTGELFF. For the CDR3, the DNA is TGCGCCAGCAGCCAAGGTTCTAGCGGGGGCTACACCGGGGAGCTGTTTTTT.

The V gene is TRBV11-2, the J gene TRBJ1-1; 7 positions agree with TRBD1. Germline V lookup: CDR1 SGHAT, CDR2 FQNNGV. The CDR3 sequence is 13 residues long. With V trimmed by 8 bases and J by 4 bases, 7 bases remained unmatched. The CDR3 reads CASLDRASTEAFF. The CDR3 DNA sequence: TGTGCCAGCCTAGACAGGGCTTCCACTGAAGCTTTCTTT.

V gene TRBV7-2 combines with J gene TRBJ2-3; D is uncertain. Germline CDR1 reads SGHTA; CDR2 reads FQGNSA. This CDR3 spans 12 amino acids. V lost 5 bases, J lost 0 bases, and 3 bases lay in between. The DNA of the CDR3 is TGTGCCAGCAGCCTTAGCACAGATACGCAGTATTTT. Its translation is CASSLSTDTQYF.

CDR3 residues: CASSPAGDEQFF. The CDR3 DNA reads TGTGCCAGCAGCCCTGCGGGGGACGAGCAGTTCTTC. V usage is TRBV5-6 and J usage is TRBJ2-1; 7 nucleotides line up with TRBD2. CDR1 and CDR2 from the germline V gene are SGHDT and YYEEEE. This CDR3 comprises 12 residues. After removal of 4 bases from V and 10 bases from J, the junction contained 5 bases not matched to a gene.

The chain has TRBV5-1 and TRBJ2-5; weak D call: TRBD2 (6 bases). Germline CDR1 reads SGHRS; CDR2 reads YFSETQ. Deletions cut 0 bases from V and 5 bases from J, with 11 bases between. This CDR3 comprises 14 residues. CDR3 residues: CASSLDGSGETQYF. Here the CDR3 DNA reads TGCGCCAGCAGCTTGGACGGGAGTGGGGAGACCCAGTACTTC.

This sequence joins TRBV30 and TRBJ2-7; 9 bases are a match to TRBD1. J gave up 3 bases and V 4 bases, and 7 bases lay outside the gene matches. Germline lookup yields CDR1 GTSNPN and CDR2 SVGIG (reference sequence). The CDR3 contains 14 residues. The CDR3, as DNA: TGTGCCTGGACTACACAGGGGGCTAGCTACGAGCAGTACTTC. This encodes CAWTTQGASYEQYF.

J is TRBJ2-7 and V is TRBV11-3; D perhaps matches TRBD1 (6 bases). V lost 4 bases and J lost 3, with 10 bases in between. CDR1 SGHNT and CDR2 YENEEA come from the germline V gene. The CDR3 consists of 13 residues. CDR3 sequence: CASSSGRGYEQYF. CDR3 in DNA: TGTGCCAGCAGCTCCGGCAGGGGCTACGAGCAGTACTTC. Supplemented by reference TRBV11-3 and TRBJ2-7, the full variable domain reads EAGVVQSPRYKIIEKKQPVAFWCNPISGHNTLYWYLQNLGQGPELLIRYENEEAVDDSQLPKDRFSAERLKGVDSTLKIQPAELGDSAVYLCASSSGRGYEQYFGPGTRLTVT.

V gene TRBV6-6 combines with J gene TRBJ2-5; D perhaps matches TRBD2 (5 bases). This CDR3 contains 15 residues. Germline-derived CDR1 and CDR2 are MNHNY and SVGAGI (reference sequence). Trimming cost V 0 bases and J 3 bases, with 11 bases left between them. The CDR3: CASSYSTGMEETQYF. The CDR3 bases are TGTGCCAGCAGTTACTCTACCGGGATGGAAGAGACCCAGTACTTC.

The V and J genes are TRBV6-5 and TRBJ2-6; D not resolved. CDR1 and CDR2 from the germline V gene are MNHEY and SVGAGI. The CDR3 has 15 amino acids. V was clipped by 4 bases and J by 0 bases, with 7 bases between them. CDR3 sequence reads: CASSSQISGANVLTF. CDR3 DNA sequence: TGTGCCAGCAGTTCACAGATCTCTGGGGCCAACGTCCTGACTTTC.

This clone has only one observation. The gene calls are TRBV10-3 and TRBJ1-3, with D hard to call. Trimming pared 8 bases from V and 4 bases from J, leaving 9 bases between. CDR3 size: 12 residues. From germline, CDR1 is ENHRY and CDR2 SYGVKD. CDR3 amino acids: CAILTRGNTIYF. In DNA form, the CDR3 reads TGTGCCATCCTTACTCGAGGAAACACCATATATTTT.

V is TRBV2 and J is TRBJ2-3; TRBD2 matches at 8 bases. V was clipped by 6 bases and J by 2 bases; unmatched bases: 7. CDR3 length: 15 residues. Germline lookup yields CDR1 SNHLY and CDR2 FYNNEI. CDR3 DNA: TGTGCCAGCAGCCAAAACGGGGGGGACACAGATACGCAGTATTTT. It yields the protein CASSQNGGDTDTQYF.

The V gene is TRBV7-3, the J gene TRBJ2-1, with 11 nucleotides matching TRBD2. Germline CDR1 is SGHTA and CDR2 is FQGTGA. The CDR3 extends over 15 amino acids. V gave up 6 bases and J gave up 5 bases; unmatched junction bases: 6. The CDR3 DNA is TGTGCCAGCAGAGGAGGACTAGCGGGCGACAATGAGCAGTTCTTC. It yields the protein CASRGGLAGDNEQFF.

The chain couples TRBV6-1 to TRBJ1-2, with D perhaps TRBD1 (5 bases). The V gene lost 2 bases and the J gene lost 5 bases, with 24 bases spanning the gap. This CDR3 comprises 18 residues. Germline values: CDR1 MNHNS, CDR2 SASEGT. The CDR3 region is CASSESGGSRAFGYGYTF. CDR3 bases: TGTGCCAGCAGTGAAAGTGGGGGGTCAAGGGCTTTTGGGTATGGCTACACCTTC.

The rearrangement joins TRBV2 to TRBJ2-2; 9 nucleotides match TRBD1. The germline gives CDR1 SNHLY, CDR2 FYNNEI. The CDR3 loop spans 14 amino acids. After removal of 6 bases from V and 5 bases from J, the junction contained 4 bases not matched to a gene. CDR3 protein: CASRAGTGTGELFF. DNA of the CDR3: TGTGCCAGCAGGGCCGGGACAGGGACCGGGGAGCTGTTTTTT.

This clone was detected once. The genes are TRBV15 and TRBJ2-7, with 8 bases fitting TRBD1. The CDR3 is 13 residues long. Losses at the gene ends were 9 bases for V and 5 bases for J; bases not matched to a gene: 9. CDR1 is LNHNV, CDR2 YYDKDF, per germline (reference sequence). CDR3 coding DNA: TGTGCCACGAGCCCTCAGGGGGCGAACGAGCAGTACTTC. Amino acid sequence: CATSPQGANEQYF.